Listed below are T cell receptor beta chains from one sample, sequenced in a study of control samples from healthy donors and cancer patients. The table came from immunoSEQ multiplex PCR; TCRdb's copy has only in-frame clones and leaves some out. The repertoire holds 160,000 or so clones, with approximately 94% as singletons. Sequenced material: PBMCs. The source is a man in his sixties with colorectal cancer. Each CDR3 is given with its conserved first and last residue. D genes are given only for firm matches. Only some rows state a clone size, as once, few, many or a class for expanded clones.

-,TRBV7-9,TRBJ1-2,-,CASSFRGVSGYGYTF,TGTGCCAGCAGCTTCCGGGGAGTTTCTGGCTATGGCTACACCTTC
-,TRBV6-5,TRBJ1-1,-,CASSYSRVNTEAFF,TGTGCCAGCAGTTACTCACGGGTGAACACTGAAGCTTTCTTT
TRBD2,TRBV6-5,TRBJ2-6,-,CASSVAGSGANVLTF,TGTGCCAGCAGCGTAGCGGGCTCTGGGGCCAACGTCCTGACTTTC
-,TRBV6-5,TRBJ1-4,-,CASRDGRDREKLFF,TGTGCCAGCCGGGATGGGAGGGATAGAGAAAAACTGTTTTTT
-,TRBV3-1/TRBV3-2,TRBJ1-4,-,CASSQGYAGANEKLFF,TGTGCCAGCAGCCAAGGGTACGCAGGGGCTAATGAAAAACTGTTTTTT
-,TRBV5-1,TRBJ2-7,-,CASRAGTVSYEQYF,TGCGCCAGCAGAGCCGGGACGGTGTCCTACGAGCAGTACTTC
-,TRBV19,TRBJ1-4,few,CASSRVSEKLFF,TGTGCCAGTAGTAGGGTGTCTGAAAAACTGTTTTTT
-,TRBV4-2,TRBJ2-7,-,CASSLPSIAGGNEQYF,TGTGCCAGCAGCCTCCCGAGCATCGCCGGAGGGAACGAGCAGTACTTC
TRBD2,TRBV4-1,TRBJ2-3,-,CASSLRGGAGGLDTQYF,TGCGCCAGCAGCCTTCGAGGAGGGGCGGGGGGGCTAGATACGCAGTATTTT
-,TRBV18,TRBJ2-5,-,CASSPSQPLGETQYF,TGTGCCAGCTCACCCTCACAGCCCCTCGGAGAGACCCAGTACTTC
TRBD1,TRBV4-3,TRBJ1-5,-,CASSPAPWTGVSQPQHF,TGCGCCAGCAGCCCAGCCCCGTGGACAGGGGTCAGTCAGCCCCAGCATTTT
-,TRBV6-5,TRBJ2-2,-,CASSYPTGELFF,TGTGCCAGCAGTTACCCCACCGGGGAGCTGTTTTTT
-,TRBV18,TRBJ2-1,-,CASSHPQNNEQFF,TGTGCCAGCTCACATCCACAGAACAATGAGCAGTTCTTC
-,TRBV28,TRBJ1-6,-,CASSSGGGGTSPLHF,TGTGCCAGCTCCTCTGGGGGCGGGGGGACTTCACCCCTCCACTTT
-,TRBV13,TRBJ1-1,-,CASSLARRGGLSVAGTEAFF,TGTGCCAGCAGCTTAGCTCGCAGGGGAGGGTTATCGGTAGCGGGGACTGAAGCTTTCTTT
TRBD1,TRBV7-9,TRBJ2-6,-,CASSGRGSGANVLTF,TGTGCCAGCAGCGGCAGGGGGTCTGGGGCCAACGTCCTGACTTTC
-,TRBV5-5,TRBJ1-4,-,CASSLNGGLSNEKLFF,TGTGCCAGCAGCTTGAACGGGGGGCTGAGTAATGAAAAACTGTTTTTT
TRBD1,TRBV4-1,TRBJ2-7,-,CASSHPADRDPLEQYF,TGCGCCAGCAGCCACCCCGCGGACAGGGACCCCTTAGAGCAGTACTTC
-,TRBV10-1,TRBJ2-3,-,CASSEHSIPQYF,TGCGCCAGCAGTGAGCACAGCATACCGCAGTATTTT
TRBD2,TRBV19,TRBJ2-5,-,CASSRGGGVKETQYF,TGTGCCAGTAGTCGGGGGGGAGGCGTAAAAGAGACCCAGTACTTC
-,TRBV5-6,TRBJ2-3,-,CASSRAGSEDTQYF,TGTGCCAGCAGCCGGGCAGGTTCCGAAGATACGCAGTATTTT
-,TRBV2,TRBJ1-5,-,CASSQGGSNQPQHF,TGTGCCAGCAGCCAAGGGGGGTCCAATCAGCCCCAGCATTTT
TRBD1,TRBV5-1,TRBJ2-7,-,CASKPETGNEQYF,TGCGCCAGCAAACCCGAGACAGGGAACGAGCAGTACTTC
-,TRBV24-1,TRBJ2-2,-,CATSSVVSGELFF,TGTGCCACCAGCTCAGTCGTAAGCGGGGAGCTGTTTTTT
TRBD1,TRBV5-1,TRBJ1-3,-,CASTPGTGTGNTIYF,TGCGCCAGCACCCCCGGGACAGGAACTGGAAACACCATATATTTT